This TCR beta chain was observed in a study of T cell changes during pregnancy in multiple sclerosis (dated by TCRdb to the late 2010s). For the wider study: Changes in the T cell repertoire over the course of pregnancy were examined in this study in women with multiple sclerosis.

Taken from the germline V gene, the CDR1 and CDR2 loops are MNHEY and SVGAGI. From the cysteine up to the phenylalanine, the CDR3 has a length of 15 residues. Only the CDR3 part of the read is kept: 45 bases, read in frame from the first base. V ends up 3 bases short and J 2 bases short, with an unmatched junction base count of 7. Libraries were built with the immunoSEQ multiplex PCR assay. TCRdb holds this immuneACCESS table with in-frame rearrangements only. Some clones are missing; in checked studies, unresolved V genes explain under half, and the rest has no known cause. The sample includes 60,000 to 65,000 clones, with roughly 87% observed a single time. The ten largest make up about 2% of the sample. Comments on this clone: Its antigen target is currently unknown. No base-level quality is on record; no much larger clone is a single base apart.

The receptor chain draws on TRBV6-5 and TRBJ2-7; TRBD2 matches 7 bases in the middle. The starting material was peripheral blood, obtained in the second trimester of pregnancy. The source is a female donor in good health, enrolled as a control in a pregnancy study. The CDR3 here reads CASSYEPGTTYEQYF. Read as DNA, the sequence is TGTGCCAGCAGTTATGAACCCGGGACTACCTACGAGCAGTACTTC.